The sample holds many counts of the clone carrying this T cell receptor beta chain. Its antigen is currently unknown. At 550 to 700 ng per sample, bulk tumor genomic DNA provided the template. Doctors removed several biopsies from each primary tumor during surgery, keeping them far apart. Before undergoing curative surgery, patients had newly diagnosed non-small cell lung cancer that was untreated. Sample donors consisted of newly diagnosed non-small cell lung cancer patients who were undergoing surgery with curative intent. This sample is part of a study of immune heterogeneity within non-small cell lung tumors. About the research overall: Of all tumors, 4 turned out to be squamous cell carcinomas, 10 were non-squamous carcinomas and 1 was not otherwise specified. Regarding the study as a whole: Across individual patients, the high-frequency T-cell receptor beta clonotypes were largely distinct. A significant, moderate positive correlation (R roughly 0.35) linked local T-cell clonality and tumor mutational burden.

The germline V gene has CDR1 DFQATT and CDR2 SNEGSKA (reference sequence). This CDR3 contains 14 residues. V was clipped by 6 bases and J by 4 bases; unmatched bases: 7. Amplification of the TCR beta CDR3 was achieved through multiplex PCR with 32 V and 13 J primers. TCRdb re-analysed the multiplex PCR reads in MiXCR, keeping a single row per CDR3 protein. Found here are roughly 5,700 distinct CDR3 sequences, 21% of them singletons; the top ten hold 9.7%. What was sequenced was lung tumor tissue. The V call is TRBV20-1, the J call TRBJ2-1, with TRBD1 matching over 9 bases. The sequence was collected from a woman aged 60-70 years with non-small cell lung cancer. CDR3 loop: CSASTGGAYNEQFF. The DNA of the CDR3 is TGCAGTGCGTCTACAGGGGGCGCGTACAATGAGCAGTTCTTC.